This entry lists 15 T cell receptor beta chains sequenced from one sample in a study of blood T cell repertoires in COVID-19. Libraries were prepared by immunoSEQ multiplex PCR; TCRdb keeps only in-frame clonotypes and omits some of them. The data hold around 270,000 clones, with around 90% observed a single time. The sample comprised peripheral blood. The origin of the receptors is an older woman with COVID-19, enrolled during active disease.

The chain carries TRBV27 and TRBJ1-1; no clear D gene. V lost 3 bases to trimming and J lost 6 bases, with 11 bases between them. The germline V gene has CDR1 MNHEY and CDR2 SMNVEV (reference sequence). CDR3 length: 13 residues. The CDR3 bases are TGTGCCAGCAGTTTCGGACTTAGTGCTGAAGCTTTCTTT. Translation: CASSFGLSAEAFF.

This sequence joins TRBV7-2 and TRBJ2-6; tentative D call: TRBD2 (5 bases). Germline lookup yields CDR1 SGHTA and CDR2 FQGNSA. The ends were cut back, 5 bases at V and 2 bases at J, with 16 bases in the middle. The CDR3 covers 17 residues. The CDR3 region has the DNA TGTGCCAGCAGCACCGGGCCACTAGTCACTGGGGCCAACGTCCTGACTTTC. Protein product: CASSTGPLVTGANVLTF.

V is TRBV7-6 and J is TRBJ2-2; D remains unclear. The V end was cut by 1 base, the J end by 1 base, with 4 bases between. Germline CDR1 reads SGHVS; CDR2 reads FNYEAQ. The length of the CDR3 is 14 residues. The CDR3 region is CASSLVGNTGELFF. CDR3 coding DNA: TGTGCCAGCAGCTTAGTCGGGAACACCGGGGAGCTGTTTTTT.

This rearrangement joins TRBV20-1 to TRBJ2-7, with D unresolved. Germline V gene sequence: CDR1 DFQATT, CDR2 SNEGSKA (reference sequence). Trimming stripped 6 bases from V and 7 bases from J, with 13 bases between. The CDR3 spans 11 residues. The CDR3 loop is CSARPLREQYF. CDR3 coding DNA: TGCAGTGCCAGACCGCTGAGGGAGCAGTACTTC.

V is TRBV28 and J is TRBJ1-1; D not certain. The CDR3 covers 12 residues. Trimming removed 8 bases at V and 4 bases at J, with 11 bases between. CDR1 and CDR2 (germline): MDHEN, SYDVKM. CDR3 nucleotide sequence: TGTGCCAGCGGAGCTCGGGGCACTGAAGCTTTCTTT. This codes for CASGARGTEAFF. Full variable domain (missing parts from reference TRBV28 and TRBJ1-1): DVKVTQSSRYLVKRTGEKVFLECVQDMDHENMFWYRQDPGLGLRLIYFSYDVKMKEKGDIPEGYSVSREKKERFSLILESASTNQTSMYLCASGARGTEAFFGQGTRLTVV.

The V gene is TRBV9, the J gene TRBJ2-2; D call uncertain. This CDR3 contains 14 residues. In germline, CDR1 is SGDLS, CDR2 YYNGEE. Trimming stripped 2 bases from V and 2 bases from J, with 7 bases between. The CDR3 is CASSVPRNTGELFF. Here the CDR3 DNA reads TGTGCCAGCAGCGTGCCGAGAAACACCGGGGAGCTGTTTTTT. Complete variable domain (other parts from reference TRBV9 and TRBJ2-2): DSGVTQTPKHLITATGQRVTLRCSPRSGDLSVYWYQQSLDQGLQFLIQYYNGEERAKGNILERFSAQQFPDLHSELNLSSLELGDSALYFCASSVPRNTGELFFGEGSRLTVL.

The V call is TRBV10-3, the J call TRBJ2-2, with D unresolved. Trimming shortened V by 0 bases and J by 2 bases, and 7 bases separated the two germline ends. This CDR3 comprises 15 residues. Germline lookup yields CDR1 ENHRY and CDR2 SYGVKD. The CDR3 loop is CAISESSGNTGELFF. Written as DNA, the CDR3 is TGTGCCATCAGTGAGTCATCAGGCAACACCGGGGAGCTGTTTTTT.

The chain combines TRBV7-2 with TRBJ2-7; TRBD2 matches at 8 bases. The length of the CDR3 is 14 residues. Germline V gene data show CDR1 as SGHTA and CDR2 as FQGNSA. J lost 4 bases, V lost 6 bases, and 8 bases had no gene match. The CDR3 DNA sequence: TGTGCCAGCAGGCATCCGGGACTAGTGTACGAGCAGTACTTC. Translated: CASRHPGLVYEQYF.

In its sample, this clone was seen once. V gene TRBV27 combines with J gene TRBJ1-2; TRBD1 agrees at 7 bases. The V gene's germline CDR1 is MNHEY and CDR2 SMNVEV (reference sequence). CDR3 size: 16 residues. The junction had 14 bases not matched to a gene; V was cut back by 6 bases and J by 4 bases. The CDR3 nucleotides read TGTGCCAGCAGCACCACCAACAGGGGAGGTGGCTATGGCTACACCTTC. It translates to CASSTTNRGGGYGYTF.

The gene calls are TRBV7-9 and TRBJ2-7; TRBD2 matches at 9 bases. The CDR3 spans 17 residues. CDR1 and CDR2 from the germline V gene are SEHNR and FQNEAQ (reference sequence). V shed 1 base, J shed 3 bases, and the junction held 10 bases outside the gene matches. CDR3 loop: CASSLGLAGTGYYEQYF. The CDR3 nucleotides read TGTGCCAGCAGCTTAGGCCTAGCGGGGACGGGATACTACGAGCAGTACTTC.

This chain uses TRBV3-1 (or the pseudogene TRBV3-2) with TRBJ2-1; TRBD2 aligns across 8 bases. Germline CDR1 LGHDT, CDR2 YNNKEL (reference sequence). This CDR3 is 16 amino acids long. Losses at the gene ends were 4 bases for V and 1 base for J; bases not matched to a gene: 6. CDR3 in amino acids: CASSPRGTRSYNEQFF. DNA of the CDR3: TGTGCCAGCAGCCCTCGCGGGACTAGATCCTACAATGAGCAGTTCTTC.

V gene TRBV28 combines with J gene TRBJ1-6; tentative D call: TRBD1 (6 bases). The CDR3 totals 17 residues. V shed 4 bases and J shed 4 bases, with 17 bases lying between them. Germline CDR1 reads MDHEN; CDR2 reads SYDVKM. The CDR3 loop reads CASSYGGGSTYNSPLHF. The CDR3 nucleotides are TGTGCCAGCAGTTATGGGGGGGGCAGTACGTATAATTCACCCCTCCACTTT.

The chain is built from TRBV11-3 and TRBJ2-1, with TRBD1 as a possible D gene (5 bases). CDR3 length: 14 residues. Trimming removed 1 base from V and 7 bases from J, with 11 bases in between. Germline assignment: CDR1 SGHNT and CDR2 YENEEA. CDR3 sequence reads: CASSLVGAANEQFF. The CDR3 DNA is TGTGCCAGCAGCTTAGTTGGGGCCGCGAATGAGCAGTTCTTC.

On this clone itself: The junction shows a germline mismatch at one end, possibly a read error. The V call is TRBV7-6, the J call TRBJ2-2; 7 nucleotides agree with TRBD1. This CDR3 is built from 14 residues. Germline V gives CDR1 SGHVS, CDR2 FNYEAQ. The CDR3 is CASSQTGNPGELFF. CDR3 bases: TGTGCCAGCAGCCAGACAGGGAACCCCGGGGAGCTGTTTTTT.

V usage is TRBV9 and J usage is TRBJ2-7; D is perhaps TRBD2 (6 bases). The germline CDR1 and CDR2 sequences are SGDLS and YYNGEE. The CDR3 is 14 amino acids. Trimming cost V 3 bases and J 7 bases, with 17 bases left between them. DNA of the CDR3: TGTGCCAGCAGCGGACGTACTAGCTCGGGAGAGCAGTACTTC. As protein: CASSGRTSSGEQYF.